A single T cell receptor (beta chain) is shown here with its context. Its antigen is not known. This sample was taken from a study of shared clonotypes between healthy human individuals. Overall study context: The cohort comprised two women and a few men. Their ages spanned 18 to 49 years. General study findings and limits: The researchers took only blood, and tissue repertoires probably look different.

Some 31,000 T cell genomes (about 320 ng DNA) went into each PBMC replicate. Libraries were prepared by immunoSEQ multiplex PCR; TCRdb keeps only in-frame clonotypes and omits some of them. Seen here are some 510,000 clones, 60% to 85% observed once, and the top ten hold under 15%. The CDR3 runs 14 residues. The ends were cut back, 5 bases at V and 0 bases at J, with 9 bases in the middle. Germline CDR1 reads SGHAT; CDR2 reads FQNNGV. The chain joins TRBV11-2 to TRBJ2-3; maybe TRBD2 (6 bases). Sequenced material: PBMCs. The origin of this receptor is a woman aged 40 to 50 in good health. Some clones in this sample may be carry-over from other donors' samples. Here the CDR3 DNA reads TGTGCCAGCAGCAGAGGGACTAGCACAGATACGCAGTATTTT. It is translated as CASSRGTSTDTQYF.